Shown below are 10 T cell receptor beta chains from a single sample sequenced in a study of T cells after yellow fever vaccination. TCRdb itself ran the 5' RACE reads through MiXCR, one entry per CDR3 protein. The sample has around 68,000 distinct CDR3 sequences, more than 5.5% seen once. The specimen comprised CD8+ T cells sorted from PBMCs, sampled roughly 10 days after the first yellow fever vaccination. The origin of the receptors is a man between 18 and 29 years old who received the YFV17D yellow fever vaccine.

This clonotype was counted a few times. The V call is TRBV12-3 or TRBV12-4, the J call TRBJ1-2; TRBD1 matches 11 bases. The CDR3 loop spans 15 amino acids. V trimming: 7 bases; J trimming: 1 base; junction bases outside the gene matches: 5. This CDR3 reads CASTTGQGVNYGYTF. The CDR3 DNA reads TGTGCCAGCACTACGGGACAGGGGGTTAACTATGGCTACACCTTC.

This clonotype was seen a handful of times. The chain joins TRBV4-1 to TRBJ2-3, with D perhaps given as TRBD1 or TRBD2 (6 bases each). Germline V gene sequence: CDR1 MGHRA, CDR2 YSYEKL. Trimming cost V 4 bases and J 5 bases, with 13 bases left between them. The CDR3 loop spans 14 amino acids. Written as DNA, the CDR3 is TGCGCCAGCAGCCCCAGGGGACTCCGAGATACGCAGTATTTT. Encoded protein: CASSPRGLRDTQYF.

This clonotype was seen ten or more times. The J gene is TRBJ1-4, the V gene TRBV27; 10 positions agree with TRBD1. V lost 5 bases to trimming and J lost 8 bases; unmatched junction nucleotides: 8. CDR1 is MNHEY and CDR2 is SMNVEV in the germline V gene (reference sequence). The CDR3 extends over 15 amino acids. The CDR3 DNA is TGTGCCAGCAGTCCGGGACAGGGGTACTACGAAAAACTGTTTTTT. Its protein is CASSPGQGYYEKLFF.

At least ten counts were recorded for this clonotype. The CDR3: CASSDGFYEQYF. CDR3 sequence (DNA): TGTGCCAGCAGCGACGGGTTCTACGAGCAGTACTTC. The chain recombines TRBV9 with TRBJ2-7; the D is unclear. This CDR3 region has 12 residues. Trimming pared 3 bases from V and 3 bases from J, leaving 7 bases between. Germline V CDR1 and CDR2: SGDLS, YYNGEE.

This clonotype has ten or more counts. The chain has TRBV6-5 and TRBJ2-7; D ambiguous. The CDR3 is 12 residues long. Germline V gives CDR1 MNHEY, CDR2 SVGAGI. Trimming cost V 8 bases and J 0 bases, with 8 bases left between them. The CDR3 loop reads CASQDFSYEQYF. CDR3 coding DNA: TGTGCCAGCCAGGATTTCTCCTACGAGCAGTACTTC.

This rearrangement joins TRBV19 to TRBJ1-6; D remains ambiguous. In germline, CDR1 is LNHDA, CDR2 SQIVND (reference sequence). The CDR3 runs to 14 residues. The V and J ends lost 5 bases and 9 bases respectively, with 14 bases between them. CDR3 coding DNA: TGTGCCAGTAGTCCAGCAGGTCGGGCTTCACCCCTCCACTTT. Translating it yields CASSPAGRASPLHF.

There are many counts of this clonotype. The J gene is TRBJ2-5, the V gene TRBV25-1; no firm D call. CDR1 is MGHDK and CDR2 is SYGVNS in the germline V gene. CDR3 length: 13 amino acids. Between the trimmed V and J ends, which lost 5 bases and 5 bases, there was a span of 12 bases. The CDR3 spells CASSPNGRETQYF. CDR3 coding DNA: TGTGCCAGCAGTCCGAACGGAAGGGAGACCCAGTACTTC.

Worth noting for this clonotype: This may stem from a read error, because a much larger clone lies one nucleotide away. The chain recombines TRBV5-5 with TRBJ2-1; 8 nucleotides match TRBD1. This CDR3 has 17 amino acids. Germline lookup yields CDR1 SGHKS and CDR2 YYEKEE (reference sequence). CDR3 amino acids: CVSSSGTPWGTGNEQFF. CDR3 DNA sequence: TGTGTCAGCAGCTCCGGGACGCCTTGGGGGACAGGCAATGAGCAGTTCTTC.

This clonotype was detected ten times or more. The rearrangement links TRBV6-5 to TRBJ1-4; D gene ambiguous. V lost 2 bases and J lost 12, with 13 bases in between. This CDR3 contains 13 residues. Germline assignment: CDR1 MNHEY and CDR2 SVGAGI. The CDR3 nucleotides are TGTGCCAGCAGTTACGGGGTAAAAATGGAACTGTTTTTT. Translated: CASSYGVKMELFF.

This clonotype occurred a few times. V gene TRBV4-3 combines with J gene TRBJ1-2, with TRBD1 matching 12 bases. Germline assignment: CDR1 LGHNA and CDR2 YSLEER. V lost 3 bases and J lost 4; bases outside the gene matches: 3. The CDR3 spans 15 residues. The CDR3 DNA reads TGCGCCAGCAGCCAGGGGACAGGGGGCAGCTATGGCTACACCTTC. Translation: CASSQGTGGSYGYTF.